A single T cell receptor beta chain is shown here with its context. Its antigen is not known. This entry belongs to a study of cytomegalovirus exposure and HLA in healthy donors. Findings and limits, study-wide: Accurate prediction of HLA-A and HLA-B alleles (for most subjects) was reportedly achieved from TCR beta sequences.

The germline gives CDR1 MNHEY, CDR2 SVGAGI. Trimming stripped 0 bases from V and 9 bases from J, with 16 bases between. The CDR3 is made up of 15 amino acids. In nominal health when sampled, donors likely had unrecorded immune exposures nonetheless. Primers for the PCR totalled 60 Vbeta and 13 Jbeta. Some clones are missing from TCRdb's copy, which holds only in-frame ones; the method was immunoSEQ multiplex PCR. Among roughly 120,000 clones listed, about 72% were seen once. The source of this sequence is a man younger than 45 in good health and CMV-seropositive. This chain joins TRBV6-5 and TRBJ2-3, with D unclear. Material: PBMCs. This CDR3 reads CASSYSGAVGRTQYF. The CDR3 DNA sequence: TGTGCCAGCAGTTACTCCGGTGCGGTGGGTAGAACGCAGTATTTT.